This T cell receptor (beta chain) was captured by sequencing in a study of blood T cell repertoires in COVID-19. This CDR3 spans 17 amino acids. The V and J ends lost 1 base and 3 bases, in that order; junction bases with no gene match: 9. CDR1 and CDR2 from the germline V gene are MGHRA and YSYEKL. Methods used by the authors: Amplification with reference gene primers provided the estimates of nucleated cell counts. Assay used: immunoSEQ multiplex PCR; TCRdb lists only in-frame clones, some missing. That table supplies the V and J calls and clone size; D and trimming were determined from the DNA. The sample consists of about 230,000 clones, roughly 83% of them appearing once.

The TCR originated in a woman between 50 and 59 years old with acute or convalescent COVID-19. This sequence joins TRBV4-1 and TRBJ2-1; 7 bases align to TRBD2. Sequenced sample: peripheral blood. Written as DNA, the CDR3 is TGCGCCAGCAGCCAAGTCGGGCGGGAGCGGCTCTACAATGAGCAGTTCTTC. This encodes CASSQVGRERLYNEQFF.